Listed here are 27 T cell receptor beta chains from one sample, sequenced in a study of blood T cells in healthy people across ages (dated by TCRdb to the mid-2010s). Libraries were prepared through 5' RACE. Sequenced using an Illumina HiSeq 2500. A second PCR of roughly 7 to 11 cycles was performed with a sample-barcoded 5' primer and a J-beta primer mix. The public reads were quality trimmed at Q25 with fastp and then assembled into clones with MiXCR by TCRdb, keeping productive beta chains. Each record represents a unique CDR3 protein, reported with the most common genes and DNA among its rows. Across this sample there are about 1.4 million distinct CDR3 sequences, with around 55% seen only once. About 6.3% of the sample belongs to the ten largest clones. The sample was blood. The receptors shown here come from a man between 18 and 29 years old in good health.

In DNA, the CDR3 is TGTGCCAGCAGCTTGATGACCAGGAAGTACCAAGAGACCCAGTACTTC. This encodes CASSLMTRKYQETQYF. The chain couples TRBV5-6 to TRBJ2-5; D is unresolved. With 1 base removed from V and 0 bases from J, the gap between germline ends came to 13 bases. This CDR3 region has 16 residues. Per the germline V gene, CDR1 is SGHDT and CDR2 is YYEEEE.

The chain joins TRBV15 to TRBJ2-1, with D maybe TRBD2 (6 bases). V was pared by 1 base and J by 5 bases, with 24 bases between. The CDR3 sequence is 19 residues long. The germline gives CDR1 LNHNV, CDR2 YYDKDF (reference sequence). For the CDR3, the DNA is TGTGCCACCAGCAGAGCAGTGCCCCTTGTAGCGGAGGTCCACAATGAGCAGTTCTTC. Translated: CATSRAVPLVAEVHNEQFF.

There are a few counts of this clonotype. The chain joins TRBV15 to TRBJ2-6; unclear D gene. This CDR3 is 14 amino acids long. V shed 8 bases and J shed 3 bases, with 11 bases lying between them. CDR1 is LNHNV, CDR2 YYDKDF, per germline (reference sequence). CDR3 DNA: TGTGCCACCTCACAGAGTTTTGGGGCCAACGTCCTGACTTTC. Encoded protein: CATSQSFGANVLTF.

V and J are TRBV21-1 and TRBJ2-1; the table's D call of TRBD1 was not tested on the DNA. TRBV21-1 is a recognized pseudogene. CDR3 length equals 16 residues. The CDR3: CASSKVGQLSYNEQFF. In nucleotides, the CDR3 is TGTGCCAGCAGCAAAGTCGGACAGCTCTCCTACAATGAGCAGTTCTTC.

The gene calls are TRBV4-3 and TRBJ2-2; TRBD1 matches at 8 bases. CDR3 size: 15 residues. Germline CDR1 and CDR2: LGHNA and YSLEER. J lost 4 bases, V lost 4 bases, and 5 bases had no gene match. The CDR3 sequence is CASSPTGASTGELFF. The CDR3 DNA is TGCGCCAGCAGCCCGACAGGGGCGAGCACCGGGGAGCTGTTTTTT.

The chain employs TRBV7-2 and TRBJ2-1; 7 bases are a match to TRBD1. Germline loops: CDR1 SGHTA, CDR2 FQGNSA. The V and J ends lost 3 bases and 9 bases, in that order; junction bases with no gene match: 14. The CDR3 extends over 16 amino acids. CDR3 DNA: TGTGCCAGCAGCTTCAACCCGGGACAGACTCAAGGTGAGCAGTTCTTC. Its translation is CASSFNPGQTQGEQFF.

This sequence joins TRBV10-3 and TRBJ2-5; 8 positions agree with TRBD2. The closer fit of TRBJ2-7 to the DNA end suggests the J call may be wrong. Germline V lookup: CDR1 ENHRY, CDR2 SYGVKD. This CDR3 is built from 15 residues. The CDR3 bases are TGTGCCATCAGTGAGTCCCTACTAGCGGATTACGAGCAGTACTTC. Amino acid sequence: CAISESLLADYEQYF.

This clonotype was seen a handful of times. This chain connects TRBV4-1 to TRBJ1-2, with a weak D call TRBD1 (5 bases). Germline values: CDR1 MGHRA, CDR2 YSYEKL. CDR3 length: 14 residues. V was trimmed by 4 bases and J by 0 bases, leaving 9 bases between them. As DNA, the CDR3 is TGCGCCAGCAGCCCCGGGGCAACTAACTATGGCTACACCTTC. Translating gives CASSPGATNYGYTF.

The V call is TRBV12-3 or TRBV12-4, the J call TRBJ2-4; 7 bases are shared with TRBD1. The DNA end favors TRBJ2-7, so the J call may be wrong. The length of the CDR3 is 14 residues. The CDR3 nucleotides read TGTGCCAGCAGCCCCGGGGACAGTGCCTACGAGCAGTACTTC. Translating gives CASSPGDSAYEQYF.

The gene calls are TRBV7-9 and TRBJ2-1, with D uncertain. The CDR3 consists of 16 residues. The germline V gene has CDR1 SEHNR and CDR2 FQNEAQ (reference sequence). V was trimmed by 5 bases and J by 7 bases, leaving 21 bases between them. The CDR3 region has the DNA TGTGCCAGCAGCCTCAACCGCCGAGGCAGAGAGAATGAGCAGTTCTTC. Its protein is CASSLNRRGRENEQFF. The full variable domain, in which reference TRBV7-9 and TRBJ2-1 provide the parts outside the CDR3, is DTGVSQNPRHKITKRGQNVTFRCDPISEHNRLYWYRQTLGQGPEFLTYFQNEAQLEKSRLLSDRFSAERPKGSFSTLEIQRTEQGDSAMYLCASSLNRRGRENEQFFGPGTRLTVL.

This clonotype was seen more than once but under ten times. CDR3: CASSLSVHYEQYF. Here the CDR3 DNA reads TGTGCCAGCAGTCTGTCAGTTCACTACGAGCAGTACTTC. J is TRBJ2-7 and V is TRBV27; D is ambiguous. Looked up from germline, CDR1 is MNHEY and CDR2 is SMNVEV (reference sequence). Trimming cost V 5 bases and J 3 bases, with 11 bases left between them. The CDR3 is made up of 13 amino acids.

The gene calls are TRBV3-1 and TRBJ2-2, with 14 positions matching TRBD2. CDR1 and CDR2 (germline): LGHDT, YNNKEL (reference sequence). This CDR3 is 18 amino acids long. The V segment lost 4 bases and the J segment 2 bases; nucleotides outside the gene matches: 6. This CDR3 reads CASSRRTSGGTNTGELFF. The CDR3 DNA is TGTGCCAGCAGCCGAAGGACTAGCGGGGGGACTAACACCGGGGAGCTGTTTTTT.

The gene calls are TRBV6-5 and TRBJ2-5; D is uncertain. The length of the CDR3 is 14 residues. Trimming removed 8 bases from V and 3 bases from J, with 16 bases in between. Per germline, CDR1 MNHEY and CDR2 SVGAGI. CDR3 sequence: CASRLTGRKETQYF. CDR3 DNA: TGTGCCAGCCGTCTGACGGGTCGGAAAGAGACCCAGTACTTC.

This clonotype was observed a few times. V gene TRBV24-1 combines with J gene TRBJ2-7; D unresolved. CDR3 size: 13 residues. Germline loops: CDR1 KGHDR, CDR2 SFDVKD. V was pared by 4 bases and J by 5 bases, with 11 bases between. The CDR3 sequence: CATSEGGGDEQYF. The DNA of the CDR3 is TGTGCCACCAGTGAGGGTGGCGGAGACGAGCAGTACTTC.

The chain is built from TRBV6-5 and TRBJ1-6; D is undetermined. The CDR3 spans 15 residues. Germline V gene lookup returns CDR1 MNHEY and CDR2 SVGAGI. V was clipped by 5 bases and J by 7 bases, with 15 bases between them. DNA for the CDR3: TGTGCCAGCAGTGAATCGAGGTTACCAAATTCACCCCTCCACTTT. Protein sequence: CASSESRLPNSPLHF.

V gene TRBV7-9 combines with J gene TRBJ2-1; possibly TRBD1 or TRBD2 for D (5 bases each). V lost 4 bases and J 5 bases, leaving 12 bases between the germline ends. The germline CDR1 and CDR2 sequences are SEHNR and FQNEAQ (reference sequence). The CDR3 runs to 14 residues. In DNA, the CDR3 is TGTGCCAGCAGCTGGACAACTAGGGACAATGAGCAGTTCTTC. Translating gives CASSWTTRDNEQFF.

This chain uses TRBV4-1 with TRBJ1-2; 7 positions match TRBD1. CDR3 length: 15 amino acids. CDR1 and CDR2 (germline): MGHRA, YSYEKL. Losses at the gene ends were 0 bases for V and 6 bases for J; bases not matched to a gene: 7. The CDR3 reads CASSQDGQDANGYTF. The CDR3 region has the DNA TGCGCCAGCAGCCAAGATGGACAGGACGCGAATGGCTACACCTTC.

This clonotype has only one observation. The rearrangement links TRBV20-1 to TRBJ2-3; 8 bases line up with TRBD2. Germline CDR1 DFQATT, CDR2 SNEGSKA (reference sequence). This CDR3 spans 14 amino acids. Unmatched junction bases numbered 11, after V lost 8 bases and J lost 4 bases. CDR3 DNA: TGCAGTCTAGGGTCGGGAGGGCCGTCAGATACGCAGTATTTT. This encodes CSLGSGGPSDTQYF.

The V call is TRBV5-1, the J call TRBJ1-1; tentative D call: TRBD1 (5 bases). Trimming cost V 0 bases and J 1 base, with 10 bases left between them. This CDR3 is 15 amino acids long. Germline V gives CDR1 SGHRS, CDR2 YFSETQ. The CDR3 nucleotides are TGCGCCAGCAGCTTGGACGGGGGGGGGAACACTGAAGCTTTCTTT. Its protein is CASSLDGGGNTEAFF. The whole variable domain, remainder taken from reference TRBV5-1 and TRBJ1-1, is KAGVTQTPRYLIKTRGQQVTLSCSPISGHRSVSWYQQTPGQGLQFLFEYFSETQRNKGNFPGRFSGRQFSNSRSEMNVSTLELGDSALYLCASSLDGGGNTEAFFGQGTRLTVV.

The chain recombines TRBV20-1 with TRBJ2-4; 7 nucleotides align to TRBD2. From germline, CDR1 is DFQATT and CDR2 SNEGSKA (reference sequence). J was trimmed by 13 bases and V by 1 base; bases with no gene match: 13. This CDR3 has 14 amino acids. In DNA form, the CDR3 reads TGCAGTGCTAGAGGGACTAGGGCACGGGATGAGCAGTACTTC. Translated, it gives CSARGTRARDEQYF.

This chain connects TRBV29-1 to TRBJ2-4, with 8 bases matching TRBD1. The tail of the sequence fits TRBJ2-7 better, so the J call may be wrong. Germline V CDR1 and CDR2: SQVTM, ANQGSEA. The CDR3 length is 13 residues. The CDR3 bases are TGCAGCGTTGGGGGGACAGGAGGGAACGAGCAGTACTTC. This translates into CSVGGTGGNEQYF.

CDR3 sequence reads: CASSQEGETDTQYF. The CDR3 DNA reads TGTGCCAGCAGCCAAGAAGGGGAAACAGATACGCAGTATTTT. This chain connects TRBV4-2 to TRBJ2-3, with TRBD1 as a possible D gene (5 bases). V lost 0 bases to trimming and J lost 3 bases, with 7 bases between them. Germline loops: CDR1 LGHNA, CDR2 YNFKEQ. This CDR3 is 14 amino acids long.

The V gene is TRBV6-4, the J gene TRBJ2-5; 10 bases map to TRBD1. The V gene end was trimmed by 2 bases and the J gene end by 2 bases; junction bases not matched to a gene: 2. The CDR3 runs 15 residues. The germline V gene has CDR1 MRHNA and CDR2 SNTAGT. The CDR3 loop is CASSDTDRGQETQYF. DNA for the CDR3: TGTGCCAGCAGTGACACGGACAGGGGGCAAGAGACCCAGTACTTC.

The V gene is TRBV5-4, the J gene TRBJ2-6; 7 nucleotides line up with TRBD1. Looked up from germline, CDR1 is SGHNT and CDR2 is YYREEE (reference sequence). After removal of 2 bases from V and 1 base from J, the junction contained 6 bases not matched to a gene. The CDR3 extends over 17 amino acids. The CDR3 region has the DNA TGTGCCAGCAGCTTTGCAAGGGGGCGGTCTGGGGCCAACGTCCTGACTTTC. This translates into CASSFARGRSGANVLTF.

This clonotype was observed a few times. This sequence joins TRBV29-1 and TRBJ2-3; D ambiguous. The CDR3 spans 11 residues. Germline V gene sequence: CDR1 SQVTM, CDR2 ANQGSEA. V was shortened by 3 bases and J by 2 bases, with 3 bases between the two germline ends. The CDR3 protein is CSVDHTDTQYF. The CDR3 DNA sequence: TGCAGCGTTGATCACACAGATACGCAGTATTTT.

This clonotype was counted a few times. This chain connects TRBV5-1 to TRBJ2-4, with 7 bases matching TRBD1. The germline V gene has CDR1 SGHRS and CDR2 YFSETQ. The CDR3 runs to 15 residues. J lost 8 bases, V lost 4 bases, and 12 bases had no gene match. CDR3 nucleotide sequence: TGCGCCAGCAGCCTCAAGGACAGCCAGGGGGACATTCAGTACTTC. Protein: CASSLKDSQGDIQYF.

Regarding this clonotype: The junction departs from the called germline gene at one end, perhaps through a read error. This rearrangement joins TRBV27 to TRBJ1-4; D uncertain. CDR3 size: 15 residues. The germline V gene encodes CDR1 MNHEY and CDR2 SMNVEV (reference sequence). CDR3 DNA: TGTGCCAGCAGTTCAGGAGGAGCAACTAACGAAAAACTGTTTTTT. Protein product: CASSSGGATNEKLFF.